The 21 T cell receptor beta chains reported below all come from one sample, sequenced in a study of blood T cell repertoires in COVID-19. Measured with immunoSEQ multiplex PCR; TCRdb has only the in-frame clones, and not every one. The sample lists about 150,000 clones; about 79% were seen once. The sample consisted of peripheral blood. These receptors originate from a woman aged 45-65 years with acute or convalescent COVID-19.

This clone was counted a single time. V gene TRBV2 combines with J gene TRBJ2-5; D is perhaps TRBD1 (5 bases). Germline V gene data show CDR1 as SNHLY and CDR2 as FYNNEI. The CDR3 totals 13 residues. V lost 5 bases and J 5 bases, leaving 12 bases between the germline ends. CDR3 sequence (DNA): TGTGCCAGCAGTAGGGGTAGCACGGAGACCCAGTACTTC. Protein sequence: CASSRGSTETQYF.

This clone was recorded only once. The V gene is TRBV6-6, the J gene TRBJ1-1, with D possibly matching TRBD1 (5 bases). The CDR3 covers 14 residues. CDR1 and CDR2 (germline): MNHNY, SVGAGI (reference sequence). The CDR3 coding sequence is TGTACTTCGCGTGGGGGAGGCGAGAACACTGAAGCTTTCTTT. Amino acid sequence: CTSRGGGENTEAFF.

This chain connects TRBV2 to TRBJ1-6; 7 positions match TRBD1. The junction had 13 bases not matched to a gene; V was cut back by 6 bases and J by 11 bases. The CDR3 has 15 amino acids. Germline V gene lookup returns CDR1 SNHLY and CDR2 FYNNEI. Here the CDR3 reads CASRSKGAVGAPLHF. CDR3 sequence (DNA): TGTGCCAGCAGGTCCAAGGGGGCTGTCGGGGCACCCCTCCACTTT.

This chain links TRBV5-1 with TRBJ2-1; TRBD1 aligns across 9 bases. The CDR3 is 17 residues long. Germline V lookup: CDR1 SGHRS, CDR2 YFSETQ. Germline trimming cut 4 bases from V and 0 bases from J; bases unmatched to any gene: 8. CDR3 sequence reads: CASSDDRGGSSYNEQFF. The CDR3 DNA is TGCGCCAGCAGCGACGACAGGGGGGGAAGCTCCTACAATGAGCAGTTCTTC.

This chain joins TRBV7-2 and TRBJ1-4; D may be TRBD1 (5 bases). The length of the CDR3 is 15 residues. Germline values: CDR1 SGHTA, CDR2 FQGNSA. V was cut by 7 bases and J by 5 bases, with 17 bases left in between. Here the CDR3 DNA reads TGTGCCAGCACCCCTTGGGTAGGGGCGAATGAAAAACTGTTTTTT. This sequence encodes CASTPWVGANEKLFF.

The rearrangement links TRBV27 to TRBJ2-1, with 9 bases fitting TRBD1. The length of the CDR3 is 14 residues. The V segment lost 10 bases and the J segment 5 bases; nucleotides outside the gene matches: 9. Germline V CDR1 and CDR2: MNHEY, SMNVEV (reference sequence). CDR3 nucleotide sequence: TGTGCCACCAAACCGGGACAGGGCCACAATGAGCAGTTCTTC. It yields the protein CATKPGQGHNEQFF.

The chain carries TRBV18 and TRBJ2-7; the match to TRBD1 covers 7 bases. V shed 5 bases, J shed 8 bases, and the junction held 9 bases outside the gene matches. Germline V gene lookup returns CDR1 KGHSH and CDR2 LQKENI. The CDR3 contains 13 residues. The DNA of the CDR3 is TGTGCCAGCTCAGCTCAACAGGGGTATCAGCAGTACTTC. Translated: CASSAQQGYQQYF.

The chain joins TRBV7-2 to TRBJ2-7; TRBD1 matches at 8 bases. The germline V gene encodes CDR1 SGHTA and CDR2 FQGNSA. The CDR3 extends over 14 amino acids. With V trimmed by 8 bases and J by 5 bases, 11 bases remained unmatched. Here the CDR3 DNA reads TGTGCCAGCGGACAGGGTTCCCTAGCACACGAGCAGTACTTC. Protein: CASGQGSLAHEQYF.

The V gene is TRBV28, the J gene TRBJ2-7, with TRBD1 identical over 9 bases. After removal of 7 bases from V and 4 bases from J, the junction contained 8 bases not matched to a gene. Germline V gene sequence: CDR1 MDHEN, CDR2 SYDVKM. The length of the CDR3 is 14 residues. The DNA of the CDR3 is TGTGCCAGCAACCCGGGACAGGGTGTGTACGAGCAGTACTTC. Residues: CASNPGQGVYEQYF.

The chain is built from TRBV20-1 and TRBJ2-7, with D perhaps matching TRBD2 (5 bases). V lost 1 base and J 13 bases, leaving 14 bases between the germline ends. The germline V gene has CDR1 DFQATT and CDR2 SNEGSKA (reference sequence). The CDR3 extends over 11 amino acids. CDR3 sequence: CSARALGALYF. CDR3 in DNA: TGCAGTGCTAGAGCTTTGGGAGCTCTATACTTC.

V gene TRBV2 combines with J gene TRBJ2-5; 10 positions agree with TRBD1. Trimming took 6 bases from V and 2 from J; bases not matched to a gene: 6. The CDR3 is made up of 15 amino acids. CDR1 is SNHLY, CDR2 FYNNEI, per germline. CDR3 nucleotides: TGTGCCAGCAGCGACGTGGGACAGGGGCAAGAGACCCAGTACTTC. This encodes CASSDVGQGQETQYF.

The CDR3 protein is CASSAFWPPYEQYF. The CDR3, as DNA: TGTGCCAGCAGCGCCTTTTGGCCTCCCTACGAGCAGTACTTC. This chain uses TRBV2 with TRBJ2-7; the D is unclear. The germline V gene has CDR1 SNHLY and CDR2 FYNNEI. Trimming shortened V by 6 bases and J by 2 bases, and 14 bases separated the two germline ends. This CDR3 is 14 amino acids long. Combining the CDR3 with reference TRBV2 and TRBJ2-7 gives the whole variable domain EPEVTQTPSHQVTQMGQEVILRCVPISNHLYFYWYRQILGQKVEFLVSFYNNEISEKSEIFDDQFSVERPDGSNFTLKIRSTKLEDSAMYFCASSAFWPPYEQYFGPGTRLTVT.

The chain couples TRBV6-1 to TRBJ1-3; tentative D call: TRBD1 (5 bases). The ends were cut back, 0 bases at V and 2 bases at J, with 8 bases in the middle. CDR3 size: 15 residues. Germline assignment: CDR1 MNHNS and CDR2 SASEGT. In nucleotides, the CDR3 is TGTGCCAGCAGTGAAGCTCAGGGTACTGGAAACACCATATATTTT. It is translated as CASSEAQGTGNTIYF.

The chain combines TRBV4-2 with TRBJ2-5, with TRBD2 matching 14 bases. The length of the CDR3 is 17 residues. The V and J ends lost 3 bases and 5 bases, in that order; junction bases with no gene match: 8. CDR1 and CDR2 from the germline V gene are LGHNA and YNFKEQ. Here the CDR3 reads CASSQEGTSGRVETQYF. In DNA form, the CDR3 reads TGTGCCAGCAGCCAGGAAGGGACTAGCGGGAGAGTGGAGACCCAGTACTTC.

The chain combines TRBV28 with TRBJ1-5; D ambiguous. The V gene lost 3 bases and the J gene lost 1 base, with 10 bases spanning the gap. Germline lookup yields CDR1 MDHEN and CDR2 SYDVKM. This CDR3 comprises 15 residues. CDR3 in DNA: TGTGCCAGCAGTTTCGGAGGGAAGAGCAATCAGCCCCAGCATTTT. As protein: CASSFGGKSNQPQHF.

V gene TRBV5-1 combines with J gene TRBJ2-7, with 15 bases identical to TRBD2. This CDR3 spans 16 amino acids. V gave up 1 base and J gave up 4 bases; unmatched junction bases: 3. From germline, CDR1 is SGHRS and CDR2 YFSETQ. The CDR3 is CASSLTGTSGRYEQYF. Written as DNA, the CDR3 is TGCGCCAGCAGCTTGACTGGGACTAGCGGGAGGTACGAGCAGTACTTC.

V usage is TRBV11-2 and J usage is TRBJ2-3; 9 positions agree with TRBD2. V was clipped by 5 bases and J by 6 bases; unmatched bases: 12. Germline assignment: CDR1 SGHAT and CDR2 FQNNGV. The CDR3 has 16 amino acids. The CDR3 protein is CASSPWIAGASDTQYF. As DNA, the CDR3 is TGTGCCAGCAGCCCCTGGATAGCGGGGGCCTCGGATACGCAGTATTTT.

CDR3 sequence: CASRPRLAGVFDTQYF. The CDR3 region has the DNA TGTGCCAGCAGACCAAGACTAGCGGGAGTTTTTGATACGCAGTATTTT. This chain uses TRBV5-8 with TRBJ2-3; 12 bases are shared with TRBD2. The germline CDR1 and CDR2 sequences are SGHTS and YDEGEE. CDR3 length: 16 amino acids. V trimming: 5 bases; J trimming: 6 bases; junction bases outside the gene matches: 10.

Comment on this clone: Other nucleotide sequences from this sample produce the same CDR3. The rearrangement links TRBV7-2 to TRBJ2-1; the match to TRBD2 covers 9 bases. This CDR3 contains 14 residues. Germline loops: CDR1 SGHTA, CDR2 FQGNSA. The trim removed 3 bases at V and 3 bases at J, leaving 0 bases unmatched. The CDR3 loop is CASSFSGSYNEQFF. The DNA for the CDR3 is TGTGCCAGCAGCTTTAGCGGGAGCTACAATGAGCAGTTCTTC.

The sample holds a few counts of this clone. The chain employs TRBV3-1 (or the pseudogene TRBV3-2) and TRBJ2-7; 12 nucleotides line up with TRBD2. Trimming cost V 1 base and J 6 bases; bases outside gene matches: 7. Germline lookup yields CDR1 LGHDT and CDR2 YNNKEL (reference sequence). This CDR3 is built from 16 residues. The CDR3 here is CASSQGPLAGGTEQYF. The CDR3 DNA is TGTGCCAGCAGCCAAGGACCACTAGCGGGGGGAACCGAGCAGTACTTC.

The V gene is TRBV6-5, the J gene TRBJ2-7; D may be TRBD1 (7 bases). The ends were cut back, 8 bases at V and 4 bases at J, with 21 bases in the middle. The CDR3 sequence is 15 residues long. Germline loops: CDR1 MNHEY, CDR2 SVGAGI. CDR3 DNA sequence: TGTGCCAGCGTCCGGGACTCCAGGGGGATTTACGAGCAGTACTTC. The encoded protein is CASVRDSRGIYEQYF.